This T cell receptor (beta chain) was recorded in a study of OX40 agonist ivuxolimab in advanced cancers. Note on this clone: The antigen is unknown.

This CDR3 has 12 amino acids. Trimming took off 3 bases at V and 8 bases at J, with 11 bases between the two ends. Germline-derived CDR1 and CDR2 are SQVTM and ANQGSEA. Notes on the study in general: In CD8+ T cells, expanded clones were on average more numerous than in CD4+.

The assay was immunoSEQ multiplex PCR, and TCRdb's table has in-frame clones only and misses some. The data show more than 80,000 clones, 80% to 90% seen once. The origin of this receptor is an adult with an advanced solid tumor such as melanoma, head and neck, liver or kidney cancer. The sample consisted of CD4+ or CD8+ T cells sorted from blood, taken in a trial of the OX40 agonist ivuxolimab. V is TRBV29-1 and J is TRBJ2-1; D is perhaps TRBD2 (6 bases). The CDR3 DNA is TGCAGCGTTGAGAGCGGGCGGGATGAGCAGTTCTTC. This sequence encodes CSVESGRDEQFF.